The 4 T cell receptor beta chains below come from one sample, sequenced in a study of regulatory T cells in long-lasting Graves disease. Through Arm-PCR of CDR3 regions and iRepertoire HTBI primers, TCR beta libraries were built. TCRdb re-called the multiplex PCR reads with MiXCR, one entry per CDR3 protein. The sample has about 470,000 distinct CDR3 sequences; 15% are singletons. Time point given: newly diagnosed GD, antithyroid drugs for less than 3 months. Following extraction of RNA from PBMCs, that RNA was used to make the TCR library. The sample was also linked to a second study, of T cells in Graves' hyperthyroidism and ophthalmopathy.

The sample in question was peripheral blood mononuclear cells (PBMCs), obtained at new diagnosis, from a patient treated with antithyroid drugs. These receptors were obtained from a woman between 25 and 40 years old with Graves disease.

There are many counts of this clonotype. This chain links TRBV12-3 or TRBV12-4 with TRBJ1-1; D call uncertain. Trimming pared 1 base from V and 14 bases from J, leaving 14 bases between. This CDR3 is 12 amino acids long. The CDR3 DNA is TGTGCCAGCAGTTTAGGCCGTTGGCGGTGCTTCTTT. Amino acids: CASSLGRWRCFF.

The rearrangement joins TRBV7-9 to TRBJ2-5, with 9 bases that match TRBD1. The CDR3 has 16 residues. J lost 5 bases, V lost 1 base, and 8 bases had no gene match. CDR1 and CDR2 from the germline V gene are SEHNR and FQNEAQ (reference sequence). The CDR3 region is CASSLGGTGSSETQYF. The CDR3 DNA is TGTGCCAGCAGCTTAGGTGGGACAGGGTCGAGCGAGACCCAGTACTTC. Full variable domain (rest looked up from reference TRBV7-9 and TRBJ2-5): DTGVSQNPRHKITKRGQNVTFRCDPISEHNRLYWYRQTLGQGPEFLTYFQNEAQLEKSRLLSDRFSAERPKGSFSTLEIQRTEQGDSAMYLCASSLGGTGSSETQYFGPGTRLLVL.

The gene calls are TRBV5-4 and TRBJ2-7, with TRBD1 matching over 7 bases. The CDR3 contains 15 residues. Germline V CDR1 and CDR2: SGHNT, YYREEE (reference sequence). Trimming removed 3 bases from V and 4 bases from J; junction bases left unmatched: 10. CDR3 residues: CASSSPGQVEYEQYF. In DNA form, the CDR3 reads TGTGCCAGCAGCTCCCCCGGACAGGTTGAATACGAGCAGTACTTC.

This clonotype is a singleton in its sample. The chain couples TRBV7-2 to TRBJ2-3; 13 nucleotides agree with TRBD2. Germline CDR1 and CDR2: SGHTA and FQGNSA. Trimming cost V 3 bases and J 0 bases; bases outside gene matches: 9. The CDR3 has 19 amino acids. The CDR3, as DNA: TGTGCCAGCAGCTTGGACAACGGGGGACTAGCGGGAAGCACAGATACGCAGTATTTT. It codes for CASSLDNGGLAGSTDTQYF.